The 27 T cell receptor beta chains below all came from one sample that was sequenced in a study of identical twins. MiXCR, run by TCRdb on the 5' RACE reads, gives a single entry per CDR3 protein. The sample consists of 1.5 million or so distinct CDR3 sequences, about 30% of them appearing once. Sample: cord blood. The source of these receptors is a newborn girl in good health.

This clonotype has a handful of counts. The chain uses TRBV5-1 and TRBJ2-1; TRBD2 is a possible D gene (6 bases). V lost 2 bases and J 8 bases, leaving 11 bases between the germline ends. The CDR3 runs 13 residues. Germline CDR1 and CDR2: SGHRS and YFSETQ. The CDR3 protein is CASSFSPSDEQFF. The CDR3 bases are TGCGCCAGCAGCTTTTCCCCTAGCGATGAGCAGTTCTTC.

The rearrangement links TRBV12-5 to TRBJ2-2; D not certain. Trimming removed 1 base from V and 6 bases from J, with 6 bases in between. This CDR3 spans 13 amino acids. Germline CDR1 and CDR2: LGHNT and FRNRAP. CDR3 residues: CASGLEISGELFF. The CDR3 DNA reads as TGTGCTAGTGGTTTGGAGATCTCCGGGGAGCTGTTTTTT.

This chain uses TRBV3-1 with TRBJ1-2; perhaps TRBD1 as D (6 bases). CDR1 is LGHDT, CDR2 YNNKEL, per germline (reference sequence). Between the trimmed V and J ends, which lost 2 bases and 7 bases, there was a span of 14 bases. The CDR3 loop spans 14 amino acids. In DNA form, the CDR3 reads TGTGCCAGCAGCCAAACACAGGGAACTGGTGGCTACACCTTC. It encodes CASSQTQGTGGYTF. Drawing the rest from reference TRBV3-1 and TRBJ1-2, the complete variable domain is DTAVSQTPKYLVTQMGNDKSIKCEQNLGHDTMYWYKQDSKKFLKIMFSYNNKELIINETVPNRFSPKSPDKAHLNLHINSLELGDSAVYFCASSQTQGTGGYTFGSGTRLTVV.

As concerns this clonotype: One end of the junction fails to match germline, which may point to a read error. The chain couples TRBV12-3 or TRBV12-4 to TRBJ2-4; 11 bases are shared with TRBD2. The CDR3 runs 11 residues. In DNA, the CDR3 is TGTACCAGCAGTTTAGGGACTAGCGGGTACTTC. Its protein is CTSSLGTSGYF.

Points on this clonotype: A junction end diverges from the germline sequence, so it may reflect a read error. V is TRBV28 and J is TRBJ2-5, with TRBD2 matching over 7 bases. Germline V CDR1 and CDR2: MDHEN, SYDVKM. This CDR3 region has 15 residues. This chain's CDR3 is CASGFLSGGVETQYF. The DNA of the CDR3 is TGTGCCAGCGGTTTTCTCTCTGGGGGGGTTGAGACCCAGTACTTC.

The genes are TRBV6-5 and TRBJ2-5; D not certain. Germline CDR1 reads MNHEY; CDR2 reads SVGAGI. This CDR3 contains 16 residues. Trimming stripped 5 bases from V and 2 bases from J, with 18 bases between. CDR3 loop: CASSRAALHPQETQYF. In DNA form, the CDR3 reads TGTGCCAGCAGTAGGGCAGCCCTCCATCCTCAAGAGACCCAGTACTTC.

The rearrangement links TRBV6-5 to TRBJ2-7; 9 bases align to TRBD2. This CDR3 region has 18 residues. V shed 0 bases and J 7 bases; nucleotides not matched to a gene: 16. Germline V gene data show CDR1 as MNHEY and CDR2 as SVGAGI. CDR3 coding DNA: TGTGCCAGCAGTTACTCGAGATTAGCGGGAGCAACCTGGGATGAGCAGTACTTC. It specifies CASSYSRLAGATWDEQYF.

This clonotype was seen ten or more times. The chain uses TRBV29-1 and TRBJ2-5, with 9 bases identical to TRBD1. Germline lookup yields CDR1 SQVTM and CDR2 ANQGSEA. The J segment lost 1 base and the V segment lost 5 bases, leaving 2 bases of the junction unmatched. This CDR3 has 13 residues. CDR3 nucleotides: TGCAGCGTTCACAGGGGGCTCCAAGAGACCCAGTACTTC. Protein product: CSVHRGLQETQYF.

This clonotype was seen only a few times. The gene calls are TRBV3-1 and TRBJ1-5, with 7 bases aligning to TRBD1. CDR3 length: 17 residues. V gave up 0 bases and J gave up 3 bases; unmatched junction bases: 8. Germline V gene sequence: CDR1 LGHDT, CDR2 YNNKEL (reference sequence). The CDR3 spells CASSQDLSRGDNQPQHF. The CDR3 DNA follows: TGTGCCAGCAGCCAAGATCTTTCCAGGGGGGACAATCAGCCCCAGCATTTT.

The chain is built from TRBV5-6 and TRBJ2-1; 7 bases are a match to TRBD1. The ends lost 2 bases at V and 6 bases at J; junction bases unmatched: 5. In germline, CDR1 is SGHDT, CDR2 YYEEEE. The CDR3 extends over 14 amino acids. The CDR3 region has the DNA TGTGCCAGCAGCTTTTATCCAGGGGGCAATGAGCAGTTCTTC. Translated, it gives CASSFYPGGNEQFF.

This chain connects TRBV30 to TRBJ2-1; the D gene could be TRBD1 or TRBD2 (5 bases each). V was clipped by 3 bases and J by 15 bases, with 15 bases between them. The CDR3 sequence is 11 residues long. Germline V gene sequence: CDR1 GTSNPN, CDR2 SVGIG (reference sequence). The CDR3 reads CAWRERGVRFF. DNA of the CDR3: TGTGCCTGGAGGGAGAGGGGCGTTAGGTTCTTC. The variable domain in full, with the rest retrieved from reference TRBV30 and TRBJ2-1, is SQTIHQWPATLVQPVGSPLSLECTVEGTSNPNLYWYRQAAGRGLQLLFYSVGIGQISSEVPQNLSASRPQDRQFILSSKKLLLSDSGFYLCAWRERGVRFFGPGTRLTVL.

Comments on this clonotype: The germline gene is not matched at one end of the junction; a read error may be the cause. The CDR3 spells CASSQDRGTSGGDTQDF. DNA of the CDR3: TGTGCCAGCAGCCAAGATCGTGGGACTAGCGGGGGAGATACGCAGGATTTT. The genes are TRBV4-2 and TRBJ2-3; 14 nucleotides match TRBD2. CDR1 is LGHNA, CDR2 YNFKEQ, per germline. This CDR3 is 17 amino acids long.

The CDR3 protein is CASSFDRQYEAFF. The CDR3 DNA follows: TGTGCCAGCAGCTTCGATAGACAATACGAAGCTTTCTTT. This chain joins TRBV5-5 and TRBJ1-1, with D unresolved. Germline V gene sequence: CDR1 SGHKS, CDR2 YYEKEE (reference sequence). This CDR3 spans 13 amino acids. V dropped 2 bases and J dropped 8 bases, with 13 bases sitting between them.

This rearrangement joins TRBV3-1 to TRBJ1-2; D is ambiguous. This CDR3 is built from 13 residues. Germline V gene sequence: CDR1 LGHDT, CDR2 YNNKEL (reference sequence). V was trimmed by 4 bases and J by 8 bases, leaving 14 bases between them. The CDR3 region has the DNA TGTGCCAGCAGCCGGTACTCCGGGGAGGGCTACACCTTC. This sequence encodes CASSRYSGEGYTF. The whole variable domain, remainder taken from reference TRBV3-1 and TRBJ1-2, is DTAVSQTPKYLVTQMGNDKSIKCEQNLGHDTMYWYKQDSKKFLKIMFSYNNKELIINETVPNRFSPKSPDKAHLNLHINSLELGDSAVYFCASSRYSGEGYTFGSGTRLTVV.

The CDR3 loop reads CASSPGSLNTEAFF. The CDR3 bases are TGCGCCAGCAGCCCCGGGAGCCTCAACACTGAAGCTTTCTTT. This chain uses TRBV5-1 with TRBJ1-1; no firm D call. With 4 bases removed from V and 2 bases from J, the gap between germline ends came to 12 bases. CDR1 is SGHRS, CDR2 YFSETQ, per germline. CDR3 length: 14 residues.

V gene TRBV27 combines with J gene TRBJ2-7; possible D gene TRBD2, 5 bases. Germline CDR1 is MNHEY and CDR2 is SMNVEV (reference sequence). The CDR3 totals 13 residues. The V end was cut by 4 bases, the J end by 5 bases, with 12 bases between. The CDR3 here is CASSYWMEDEQYF. In DNA, the CDR3 is TGTGCCAGCAGTTACTGGATGGAGGACGAGCAGTACTTC.

The V call is TRBV3-1, the J call TRBJ1-3, with D unresolved. Germline loops: CDR1 LGHDT, CDR2 YNNKEL (reference sequence). The CDR3 length is 12 residues. With 3 bases removed from V and 9 bases from J, the gap between germline ends came to 9 bases. As DNA, the CDR3 is TGTGCCAGCAGCCAGTACGGGAGCACCATATATTTT. Its protein product is CASSQYGSTIYF.

This clonotype has only a few counts. J is TRBJ2-5 and V is TRBV25-1, with TRBD2 identical over 10 bases. This CDR3 region has 16 residues. Germline trimming cut 7 bases from V and 5 bases from J; bases unmatched to any gene: 13. Germline V lookup: CDR1 MGHDK, CDR2 SYGVNS. The CDR3 region has the DNA TGTGCCAGCAAGGGGCGGGGACTAGCGACTCGGGAGACCCAGTACTTC. Amino acids: CASKGRGLATRETQYF.

V and J are TRBV4-1 and TRBJ2-7; 8 bases map to TRBD1. This CDR3 has 16 residues. With 3 bases clipped from V and 1 base from J, the junction kept 8 bases outside the gene matches. Germline values: CDR1 MGHRA, CDR2 YSYEKL. The CDR3 spells CASSHPTGTGSYEQYF. The CDR3 DNA is TGCGCCAGCAGCCACCCAACCGGGACAGGATCCTACGAGCAGTACTTC.

This clonotype was counted only a few times. The V gene is TRBV4-1, the J gene TRBJ2-5; D call uncertain. This CDR3 has 15 amino acids. The germline V gene has CDR1 MGHRA and CDR2 YSYEKL. V lost 6 bases, J lost 5 bases, and 19 bases lay in between. As DNA, the CDR3 is TGCGCCAGCAGTTTGTCGGGCAGGCTGGGGGAGACCCAGTACTTC. Translation gives CASSLSGRLGETQYF.

The chain uses TRBV5-1 and TRBJ2-2, with D unclear. Germline lookup yields CDR1 SGHRS and CDR2 YFSETQ. Trimming shortened V by 0 bases and J by 5 bases, and 8 bases separated the two germline ends. This CDR3 region has 14 residues. The CDR3 here is CASSLAQPTGELFF. CDR3 bases: TGCGCCAGCAGCTTGGCCCAGCCGACCGGGGAGCTGTTTTTT.

The chain carries TRBV20-1 and TRBJ1-5; D is uncertain. Germline CDR1 DFQATT, CDR2 SNEGSKA (reference sequence). V was trimmed by 3 bases and J by 10 bases, leaving 25 bases between them. The CDR3 totals 16 residues. The CDR3 nucleotides are TGCAGTGCTAGGAATTCGGGAGGGCTAACAATCAGCCCCCAGCATTTT. It translates to CSARNSGGLTISPQHF.

Details on this clonotype: A much larger clone lies one base from this, so it may be a read error. The chain is built from TRBV12-3 or TRBV12-4 and TRBJ2-4; possible D gene TRBD2, 5 bases. The CDR3 is made up of 16 amino acids. Trimming took 2 bases from V and 0 from J, leaving 11 bases between them. The CDR3 DNA reads TGTGCCAGCAGTTTATCGGGTGCGGGAGCCAAAAACATTCAGTACTTC. The encoded protein is CASSLSGAGAKNIQYF.

The rearrangement joins TRBV7-2 to TRBJ2-7, with 11 bases identical to TRBD2. The CDR3 length is 16 residues. In germline, CDR1 is SGHTA, CDR2 FQGNSA. Germline trimming cut 4 bases from V and 2 bases from J; bases unmatched to any gene: 7. This CDR3 is CASSSQTGLAAYEQYF. CDR3 sequence (DNA): TGTGCCAGCAGCTCCCAGACGGGACTAGCGGCCTACGAGCAGTACTTC.

V is TRBV20-1 and J is TRBJ1-2; 8 nucleotides line up with TRBD1. V was pared by 6 bases and J by 5 bases, with 8 bases of the junction left unmatched. CDR3 length: 13 residues. Germline assignment: CDR1 DFQATT and CDR2 SNEGSKA (reference sequence). CDR3 sequence: CSADQGAGYGYTF. In nucleotides, the CDR3 is TGCAGTGCGGATCAGGGGGCTGGGTATGGCTACACCTTC.

The table lists this clonotype with a few counts. V usage is TRBV11-2 and J usage is TRBJ1-2; D not certain. V was clipped by 1 base and J by 8 bases, with 20 bases between them. Germline V CDR1 and CDR2: SGHAT, FQNNGV. The CDR3 length is 16 residues. The CDR3 DNA reads TGTGCCAGCAGCTTAGCGTCCACTAGCCCCGGAGGGGGCTACACCTTC. Its protein is CASSLASTSPGGGYTF.

This clonotype was seen only a few times. The genes are TRBV14 and TRBJ2-5, with 9 bases matching TRBD2. The germline V gene encodes CDR1 SGHDN and CDR2 FVKESK. This CDR3 contains 15 residues. Losses at the gene ends were 4 bases for V and 5 bases for J; bases not matched to a gene: 8. CDR3 loop: CASSPLAGTGETQYF. CDR3 nucleotides: TGTGCCAGCAGCCCTCTAGCGGGAACTGGGGAGACCCAGTACTTC.